This T cell receptor (beta chain) was identified during a study of blood T cell repertoires in COVID-19. The V segment lost 8 bases and the J segment 4 bases; nucleotides outside the gene matches: 2. The germline V gene has CDR1 MNHEY and CDR2 SMNVEV (reference sequence). This CDR3 has 13 amino acids. Sequencing was performed with immunoSEQ multiplex PCR; in TCRdb, only in-frame clones are kept and a portion is missing. The sample consists of 200,000 to 250,000 clones, 86% of them appearing once. Sequencing was carried out using peripheral blood. The genes are TRBV27 and TRBJ2-2; the match to TRBD1 covers 9 bases. The sequence was obtained from a woman between 45 and 60 years old with COVID-19, enrolled during active disease. CDR3 nucleotides: TGTGCCAGCCGGACAGGGGTCACCGGGGAGCTGTTTTTT. The encoded protein is CASRTGVTGELFF.